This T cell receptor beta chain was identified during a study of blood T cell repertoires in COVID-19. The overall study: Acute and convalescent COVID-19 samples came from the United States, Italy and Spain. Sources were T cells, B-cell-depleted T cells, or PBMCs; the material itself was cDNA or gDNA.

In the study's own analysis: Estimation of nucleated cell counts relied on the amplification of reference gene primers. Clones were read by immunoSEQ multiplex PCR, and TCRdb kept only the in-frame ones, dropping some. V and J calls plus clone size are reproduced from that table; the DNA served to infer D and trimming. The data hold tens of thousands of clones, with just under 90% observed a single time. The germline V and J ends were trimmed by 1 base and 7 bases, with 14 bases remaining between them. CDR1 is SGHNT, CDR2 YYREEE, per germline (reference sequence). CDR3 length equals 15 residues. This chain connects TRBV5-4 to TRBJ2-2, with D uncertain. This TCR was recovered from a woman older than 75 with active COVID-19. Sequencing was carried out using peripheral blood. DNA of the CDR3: TGTGCCAGCAGCTTGAATGCCGAGAACCACGGGGAGCTGTTTTTT. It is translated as CASSLNAENHGELFF.